The clone carrying this T cell receptor (beta chain) was counted between two and nine times. Patients from Seattle were sampled longitudinally, starting during active infection. This sample is part of a study of blood T cell repertoires in COVID-19. As for the study in general: There were acute and convalescent COVID-19 samples, and they came from the United States, Italy and Spain. The analysed material was cDNA or gDNA that came from T cells, B-cell-depleted T cells, or PBMCs.

The CDR3 covers 14 residues. Germline CDR1 LGHDT, CDR2 YNNKEL (reference sequence). V was pared by 2 bases and J by 7 bases, with 11 bases between. Original processing notes: Amplification of reference gene primers provided the estimated nucleated cell counts. Sequenced by immunoSEQ multiplex PCR; TCRdb stores in-frame clones only, minus some. That table is the source of V, J and clone size, and D and trimming were worked out from the DNA. The repertoire has 250,000 to 300,000 clones, around nine tenths of them found once; the top ten carry around 12%. This chain uses TRBV3-1 (or the pseudogene TRBV3-2) with TRBJ1-4; D remains unclear. The clonotype comes from a woman between 65 and 79 years old with COVID-19, enrolled during active disease. The sequencing sample was made of peripheral blood. The CDR3 region is CASSQSIWAEKLFF. CDR3 coding DNA: TGTGCCAGCAGCCAATCAATCTGGGCTGAAAAACTGTTTTTT.